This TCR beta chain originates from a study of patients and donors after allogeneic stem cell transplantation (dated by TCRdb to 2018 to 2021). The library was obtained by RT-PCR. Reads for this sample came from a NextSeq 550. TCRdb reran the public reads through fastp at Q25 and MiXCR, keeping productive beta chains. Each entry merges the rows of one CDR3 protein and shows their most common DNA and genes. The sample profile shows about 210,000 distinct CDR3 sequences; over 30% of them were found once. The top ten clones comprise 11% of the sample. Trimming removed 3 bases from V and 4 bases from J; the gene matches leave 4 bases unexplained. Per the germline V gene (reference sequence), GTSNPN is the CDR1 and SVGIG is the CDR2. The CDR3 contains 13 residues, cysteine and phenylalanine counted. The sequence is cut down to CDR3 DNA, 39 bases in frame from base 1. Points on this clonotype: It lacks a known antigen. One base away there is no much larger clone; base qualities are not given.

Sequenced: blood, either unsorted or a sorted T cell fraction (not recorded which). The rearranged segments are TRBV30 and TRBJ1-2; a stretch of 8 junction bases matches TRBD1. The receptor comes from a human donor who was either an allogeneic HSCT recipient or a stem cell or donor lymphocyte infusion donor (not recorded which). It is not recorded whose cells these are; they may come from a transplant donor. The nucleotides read TGTGCCTGGAGGGGACAGGCCGCCTATGGCTACACCTTC. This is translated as CAWRGQAAYGYTF.